This T cell receptor (beta chain) stems from a study of cytomegalovirus exposure and HLA in healthy donors listed by TCRdb under 2017. About the study as a whole: In an earlier analysis of roughly 590 of the donors, 250 to 350 Gb of sequence data and just under 120 million unique TCR beta sequences from roughly 180 million T cells were reported. To predict cytomegalovirus infection status, the study combined high-throughput TCR immunosequencing, statistical association of individual TCRs with disease status, and machine learning. A later analysis re-analyzed previously published TCR beta repertoires from approximately 670 donors and added high-resolution HLA genotyping to study TCR occurrence patterns. HLA typing covered class I and class II loci at four-digit resolution. A later genetic analysis used genome-wide SNP genotypes for about 60% of the roughly 700 donors, treating that subset as a discovery cohort. Among the roughly 400 genotyped donors, approximately 76% belonged to the genetic ancestry cluster associated with self-reported Caucasian donors. Alongside the repertoire data, information on donor age, sex, ethnicity and CMV serostatus was compiled. An early release covering just under 650 HLA-typed donors comprised about 290 gigabases of sequencing data and 85 million or so unique TCR sequences. Four to six DR-DQ haplotypes were handled as single units for association and clustering, since linkage in the cohort was strong. All discovery cohort repertoires had been generated using a single sequencing platform. Among roughly 400 genotyped donors of the cohort, an average of approximately 240,000 unique TCR beta nucleotide sequences were sequenced per donor, roughly 20% of them non-productive. An earlier analysis of approximately 630 of the donors applied high-throughput TCR beta sequencing to assess whether each TCR beta V gene segment acted as functional or pseudogenic. Rather than using new phenotypic data, the later analysis identified candidate immune exposures from TCR beta sequences and from how often those sequences occurred across donors. Besides the first cohort of approximately 670 subjects, a separate validation cohort made up of 120 or so different subjects was used. The T cell repertoires of 550 to 850 subjects were profiled by immunosequencing and related to cytomegalovirus serostatus. The study aimed to test whether cataloging public T cell receptors could reveal signatures of past pathogen exposure. Typing coverage differed by locus: A, B, C, DRB1 and DQB1 were typed in roughly 629-630 donors, DQA1 in about 510, DPA1 in approximately 610, and DPB1 in 472.

Worth noting for this clone: The antigen it binds to is not known. Base qualities are not provided; no much larger clone lies one nucleotide away.

Library construction relied on the immunoSEQ multiplex PCR assay. The multiplex PCR relied on a mix of 60 forward primers for TCR Vbeta segments and 13 reverse primers for TCR Jbeta segments. Amplification of the CDR3 region of rearranged TCR beta genes was performed with a multiplex PCR assay on genomic DNA. The Illumina HiSeq System was used to sequence the amplified TCR beta libraries as 87-base-pair reads. The original methods were these. Across the 500 to 750 repertoires, a later analysis counted tens of millions of unique TCR beta chains, 9.5 million to 13 million of which were shared by at least two donors. Raw reads were error-corrected and collapsed into unique sequences by a nearest-neighbor algorithm in which closely related sequences were merged to remove PCR and sequencing errors. CDR3 sequences were aligned to IMGT reference sequences to assign V, D and J gene segments. Each retained sequence needed at least a six-nucleotide match to both a V gene segment and a J gene segment. Rearrangements were classified as productive when the CDR3 lacked stop codons and remained in frame with V and J, and all other rearrangements were classified as non-productive. CDR3 was defined according to IMGT convention as the region running from the second conserved V-encoded cysteine to the conserved J-encoded phenylalanine. Sequences without an unambiguous match to a single V gene segment were excluded from the earlier analysis of 500 to 700 of the donors. In an earlier analysis of approximately 610 of the donors, V segments were called functional above 56.7% productive rearrangements and were called segregating when the between-donor standard deviation exceeded 5%. A statistical classification framework was developed to diagnose cytomegalovirus status using the catalog of TCR beta chain sequences. V and J gene assignment, in a later analysis, came from comparing TCR nucleotide sequences with IMGT/GENE-DB human TR gene sequences. In a later analysis, CDR3 sequences and most-parsimonious VDJ recombination scenarios were assigned using the TCRdist pipeline. A later analysis defined each TCR beta chain by its CDR3 amino acid sequence plus V-gene family, and excluded reads lacking a unique V-gene family. To address suspected cross-contamination and a sequencing artifact, a later analysis removed approximately 600 highly shared, low-generation-probability nucleotide sequences. For each public chain, a later analysis derived a clonal expansion index from normalized ranks of inferred template counts within each repertoire. Generation probabilities in a later analysis came from a VDJ recombination model fitted to out-of-frame rearrangements, and those results were checked against IGoR. Hypergeometric tests were used in a later analysis to score TCR-TCR, TCR-HLA and TCR-CMV co-occurrence, with a repertoire-size bias correction applied to the TCR pairs. To estimate false discovery rates, a later analysis permuted the HLA or CMV assignments 20 times. A later analysis grouped co-occurring TCRs with DBSCAN, adding TCRdist sequence similarity when clustering within HLA-allele-positive subsets. For co-occurrence clustering, repertoires with fewer than 30,000 or more than 120,000 public chains were excluded, along with roughly 5 repertoires with anomalous nucleotide sharing. As stored in TCRdb, this immuneACCESS dataset retains in-frame rearrangements with V and J assigned. A fraction of the clones does not appear; measured against another copy, unresolved V genes explain less than half of the discrepancy, and the remainder lacks a known reason. V, J and clone size were drawn from that table, and D and trimming were deduced from the DNA. This sample gives approximately 190,000 clones in total; around four fifths of them show up just once. The ten largest account for 0.7% to 0.95% of the sample.

Points the paper makes about the study in general: Some IMGT-functional V segments, including TRBV6-2 and TRBV6-3, could not be distinguished by the 87-base-pair reads and were therefore excluded. CMV serostatus was the only immune exposure information available for the cohort. While some public TCRs were present in many individuals, most TCR sequences turned up only very rarely across donors. A later genetic analysis associated a missense DCLRE1C variant with V-gene and J-gene trimming of TCR beta chains, and an independent cohort replicated the association. According to the authors, the approach could potentially be generalized to other disease states and immunological phenotypes. Because HLA typing was unavailable for some donors at each locus, only the typed subset was used in association tests. In a later analysis, TCR association rates were found to vary across HLA loci, with the most associated TCRs seen for DRB1 alleles and the fewest for HLA-C alleles. A later analysis found that HLA-associated TCR beta chains were more clonally expanded and had lower generation probabilities than equally common non-associated chains. In a later analysis, several top co-occurrence clusters were reported to appear linked to parvovirus B19, influenza, CMV and Epstein-Barr virus. A further reported finding was that TCR beta sequences accurately predicted the HLA-A and HLA-B alleles for most subjects in the first cohort. Broadly in line with IMGT annotations, most TCR beta V segments showed up in productive rearrangements about 87% or about 30% of the time in an earlier analysis of several hundred of the donors. According to a later analysis, most CMV-associated TCR beta chains appeared to be HLA-restricted, and the HLA associations seemed to be driven largely by CMV exposure. Strong co-occurrence of HLA alleles, especially DR and DQ, made assigning TCR associations to individual alleles difficult. The earlier analysis of approximately 590 of the donors excluded 15 to 20 rarely observed V segments, including chromosome 9 orphons, because counts were too low. In vitro tests confirmed that three of the cytomegalovirus-associated TCR beta chains recognize cytomegalovirus antigens. Sequencing depth was assumed to be roughly uniform across donors in the presence/absence analyses, though that assumption may not hold. Specific HLA alleles were associated with over 15,000 TCR beta sequences at a false discovery rate of 0.05 in a later analysis. In this cohort, only TCR beta chains were sequenced, and detectable features were limited by the absence of alpha or paired-chain data. A later genetic analysis reported fewer N-insertions in productive TCRs among donors in an Asian-associated ancestry cluster than the 666-donor mean. A total of 150 or so TCR beta chains were listed by the study as associated with cytomegalovirus. Linkage disequilibrium might explain the correlated functional status among segregating V segments, but an unknown experimental factor could not be excluded. In both the original and validation cohorts, the classifier was reported to diagnose cytomegalovirus status with high specificity and sensitivity. A group of highly shared sequence variants was considered likely to be a technical artifact of the sequencing pipeline.

CDR1 and CDR2 are read off the germline V gene as SGHVS and FNYEAQ. Germline trimming: 5 bases from V, 1 base from J; junction bases outside gene matches: 14. Spanning cysteine to phenylalanine, the CDR3 consists of 18 amino acids. The only DNA kept is the CDR3, 54 bases in frame from the first base. The cohort was made up of 500 to 850 healthy bone marrow donors. Cohort members were all nominally healthy when sampled, although unrecorded immune exposures were likely present. The donor tested CMV seronegative, placing the donor among the roughly 400 seronegative members of the cohort. A peripheral blood sample was collected from each donor, and TCR beta sequencing was performed on peripheral blood mononuclear cells. Genomic DNA was extracted from the blood cell samples with the Qiagen DNeasy Blood Extraction Kit.

The TCR comes from a woman younger than 35 in good health and CMV-seronegative. The rearranged segments are TRBV7-6 and TRBJ2-1, with 7 middle bases fitting TRBD1. Sequencing was performed on PBMCs. The CDR3 reads CASSPKTGQEISYNEQFF. The nucleotide sequence is TGTGCCAGCAGCCCCAAGACCGGACAGGAAATTTCCTACAATGAGCAGTTCTTC.